The following is a T cell receptor (beta chain) sequence with its context. With the read ending 3 residues before the CDR3 end, the germline J gene is used to fill in that end. The sample is drawn from a study of T cells in women clearing cervical HPV infection. As for the study in general: Cases' blood sampling followed lesion detection by median about 150 days (90 to 200).

The method was immunoSEQ multiplex PCR; TCRdb's version includes in-frame clones alone and lacks a portion of them. Here the sample table reports fewer than 40,000 clones. This CDR3 contains 15 residues. From germline, CDR1 is SGHTA and CDR2 FQGNSA. The V gene lost 5 bases and the J gene lost 6 bases, with 19 bases spanning the gap. Sequencing used blood buffy coat. J is TRBJ1-2 and V is TRBV7-2; D may be TRBD1 (6 bases). The TCR originated in a woman aged 18 to 75 with a cervical HPV16 infection that either progressed to CIN3+ or cleared (not recorded which). The CDR3 protein is CASSETGSPQDGYTF. The covered CDR3 bases are TGTGCCAGCAGCGAGACAGGTAGCCCCCAGGATGGC.